Each of the 25 T cell receptor beta chains below was sequenced from the same sample in a study of CD8+ T cells in alopecia areata (dated 2018 in TCRdb). This specimen's time point label, interpreted: baseline before oral tofacitinib. Libraries were made using the immunoSEQ multiplex PCR assay. RNA was extracted from all samples and reverse transcribed into cDNA, which served as template for TCR sequencing. The table was pulled from immuneACCESS by TCRdb, which kept in-frame rearrangements only. Such tables lose some clones; where checked, under half of the loss comes from unresolved V genes, and the rest has no known cause. The sample data list 150,000 to 200,000 clones, and less than 80% of these were observed just once. The top ten constitute roughly an eighth of the sample. The source material was CD8+ T cells sorted from blood, sampled at week 0. The receptors were gathered from a human donor with alopecia areata.

In its sample, this clone was seen a few times. The chain employs TRBV5-8 and TRBJ1-5, with TRBD1 matching 7 bases. CDR1 is SGHTS, CDR2 YDEGEE, per germline. This CDR3 is built from 15 residues. J was trimmed by 0 bases and V by 4 bases; bases with no gene match: 4. The DNA for the CDR3 is TGTGCCAGCAGCCCGGGACAGACTAGCAATCAGCCCCAGCATTTT. Its protein is CASSPGQTSNQPQHF.

V usage is TRBV6-6 and J usage is TRBJ1-1; TRBD1 matches 7 bases. Trimming cost V 6 bases and J 4 bases; bases outside gene matches: 5. The CDR3 totals 13 residues. From germline, CDR1 is MNHNY and CDR2 SVGAGI (reference sequence). As DNA, the CDR3 is TGTGCCAGCAGCCGAACAGGGGTCACTGAAGCTTTCTTT. Its translation is CASSRTGVTEAFF.

CDR3: CASHPEGGISGQFF. The CDR3, as DNA: TGTGCCAGCCACCCTGAGGGGGGCATTTCGGGGCAGTTCTTC. This sequence joins TRBV6-5 and TRBJ2-1, with D perhaps assigned TRBD1 or TRBD2 (6 bases each). CDR3 length equals 14 residues. The germline V and J ends were trimmed by 8 bases and 12 bases, with 23 bases remaining between them. In germline, CDR1 is MNHEY, CDR2 SVGAGI.

The V and J genes are TRBV6-5 and TRBJ2-7, with D perhaps TRBD2 (6 bases). The CDR3 has 15 residues. V lost 5 bases, J lost 0 bases, and 14 bases lay in between. Germline V gene lookup returns CDR1 MNHEY and CDR2 SVGAGI. CDR3 residues: CASSQKRVLSYEQYF. The CDR3 DNA reads TGTGCCAGCAGTCAAAAGCGGGTTCTCTCCTACGAGCAGTACTTC.

The chain links TRBV5-6 to TRBJ2-3; D is unclear. The CDR3 has 12 amino acids. V lost 4 bases and J 7 bases, leaving 10 bases between the germline ends. CDR1 and CDR2 from the germline V gene are SGHDT and YYEEEE. CDR3 sequence: CASSPQGNTQYF. CDR3 DNA sequence: TGTGCCAGCAGCCCACAAGGAAATACGCAGTATTTT.

This chain uses TRBV30 with TRBJ1-5, with a possible D match to TRBD1 (6 bases). Trimming stripped 0 bases from V and 6 bases from J, with 9 bases between. The CDR3 length is 13 residues. Germline lookup yields CDR1 GTSNPN and CDR2 SVGIG (reference sequence). CDR3 sequence reads: CAWSVGGSQPQHF. The CDR3 DNA reads TGTGCCTGGAGTGTAGGGGGGAGTCAGCCCCAGCATTTT.

V gene TRBV15 combines with J gene TRBJ1-5, with 8 nucleotides matching TRBD1. Trimming at V came to 7 bases and at J to 7 bases, leaving 6 bases not matched to a gene. The CDR3 runs to 13 residues. In germline, CDR1 is LNHNV, CDR2 YYDKDF (reference sequence). The CDR3 loop is CATNSGGGQPQHF. Written as DNA, the CDR3 is TGTGCCACCAATTCAGGGGGCGGGCAGCCCCAGCATTTT.

In its sample, this clone was seen a few times. The chain carries TRBV7-9 and TRBJ1-2, with TRBD1 identical over 7 bases. The CDR3 consists of 14 residues. With V trimmed by 4 bases and J by 4 bases, 6 bases remained unmatched. Germline V CDR1 and CDR2: SEHNR, FQNEAQ (reference sequence). Here the CDR3 reads CASSSDRDGYGYTF. The CDR3 bases are TGTGCCAGCAGCTCCGACAGGGATGGCTATGGCTACACCTTC.

This clone was seen a single time. The rearrangement joins TRBV4-1 to TRBJ1-5; D ambiguous. Germline V gives CDR1 MGHRA, CDR2 YSYEKL. This CDR3 spans 13 amino acids. Trimming stripped 4 bases from V and 8 bases from J, with 12 bases between. The CDR3 protein is CASSPGEGKPQHF. The CDR3 DNA reads TGCGCCAGCAGCCCCGGTGAGGGTAAGCCCCAGCATTTT.

For this clone: One end of the junction fails to match germline, which may point to a read error. Other DNA sequences from this sample encode an identical CDR3 as well. The J gene is TRBJ2-7, the V gene TRBV5-6, with D possibly matching TRBD1 (6 bases). Germline loops: CDR1 SGHDT, CDR2 YYEEEE. The CDR3 is 13 residues long. In DNA form, the CDR3 reads TGTGCCAGCAGTTTGGGGGCTGACTACGAGCAGTACTTC. It is translated as CASSLGADYEQYF.

This CDR3 reads CASSLAGGETQYF. The CDR3 nucleotides are TGTGCCAGCAGCTTGGCGGGGGGAGAGACCCAGTACTTC. J is TRBJ2-5 and V is TRBV5-6; 7 bases match TRBD2. The CDR3 has 13 amino acids. Trimming removed 0 bases from V and 4 bases from J; junction bases left unmatched: 0. Germline assignment: CDR1 SGHDT and CDR2 YYEEEE.

V is TRBV5-1 and J is TRBJ1-1; D gene unclear. The CDR3 loop spans 14 amino acids. The V gene lost 0 bases and the J gene lost 1 base, with 7 bases spanning the gap. Germline CDR1 and CDR2: SGHRS and YFSETQ. The CDR3 DNA is TGCGCCAGCAGCTTGGTAGCAGAGAACACTGAAGCTTTCTTT. Translating it yields CASSLVAENTEAFF. The whole variable domain, filled in from reference TRBV5-1 and TRBJ1-1, reads KAGVTQTPRYLIKTRGQQVTLSCSPISGHRSVSWYQQTPGQGLQFLFEYFSETQRNKGNFPGRFSGRQFSNSRSEMNVSTLELGDSALYLCASSLVAENTEAFFGQGTRLTVV.

J is TRBJ2-7 and V is TRBV11-3; D ambiguous. The germline gives CDR1 SGHNT, CDR2 YENEEA. The V end was cut by 0 bases, the J end by 0 bases, with 9 bases between. The length of the CDR3 is 15 residues. For the CDR3, the DNA is TGTGCCAGCAGCTTAGAAGATGGCAGCTCCTACGAGCAGTACTTC. It encodes CASSLEDGSSYEQYF.

This sequence joins TRBV9 and TRBJ2-1; 7 bases are shared with TRBD2. The CDR3 runs to 13 residues. V lost 5 bases, J lost 4 bases, and 3 bases stayed unmatched. Germline V gene data show CDR1 as SGDLS and CDR2 as YYNGEE. CDR3 nucleotides: TGTGCCAGCAGTTCTAGCGGATACAATGAGCAGTTCTTC. It is translated as CASSSSGYNEQFF.

The V call is TRBV29-1, the J call TRBJ1-5; D gene uncertain. Deletions cut 4 bases from V and 0 bases from J, with 7 bases between. The germline CDR1 and CDR2 sequences are SQVTM and ANQGSEA. The CDR3 consists of 13 residues. The CDR3 DNA follows: TGCAGCGTTGTAACCACTAGCAATCAGCCCCAGCATTTT. Its translation: CSVVTTSNQPQHF.

This chain uses TRBV6-6 with TRBJ1-1; possibly TRBD1 for D (5 bases). The germline V gene encodes CDR1 MNHNY and CDR2 SVGAGI (reference sequence). V was clipped by 2 bases and J by 7 bases, with 8 bases between them. This CDR3 comprises 12 residues. The CDR3 region is CASSYGAFEAFF. The CDR3 DNA follows: TGTGCCAGCAGTTACGGGGCCTTTGAAGCTTTCTTT.

The chain is built from TRBV6-1 and TRBJ2-1; D call uncertain. Germline values: CDR1 MNHNS, CDR2 SASEGT. The V and J ends lost 8 bases and 2 bases respectively, with 4 bases between them. The CDR3 extends over 11 amino acids. CDR3 DNA: TGTGCCAGCGGACCCTACAATGAGCAGTTCTTC. Residues: CASGPYNEQFF.

The chain recombines TRBV7-9 with TRBJ2-7, with 10 bases aligning to TRBD1. V lost 1 base, J lost 5 bases, and 11 bases stayed unmatched. This CDR3 comprises 17 residues. Germline V gives CDR1 SEHNR, CDR2 FQNEAQ (reference sequence). The CDR3 DNA reads TGTGCCAGCAGCTTAGAGGGGACAGGGGCCCACATGGACGAGCAGTACTTC. Translated: CASSLEGTGAHMDEQYF.

This clone was detected only a few times. V usage is TRBV19 and J usage is TRBJ1-1; D is possibly TRBD1 (6 bases). V lost 3 bases and J 6 bases, leaving 11 bases between the germline ends. Germline CDR1 and CDR2: LNHDA and SQIVND (reference sequence). CDR3 size: 13 residues. The CDR3 DNA sequence: TGTGCCAGTAGTATTGGGGGGCTGGCTGAAGCTTTCTTT. Protein: CASSIGGLAEAFF.

The genes are TRBV27 and TRBJ2-2, with D unclear. Between the trimmed V and J ends, which lost 2 bases and 4 bases, there was a span of 5 bases. Germline V CDR1 and CDR2: MNHEY, SMNVEV (reference sequence). CDR3 length: 13 residues. The CDR3 DNA follows: TGTGCCAGCAGTTTAGATTTCACCGGGGAGCTGTTTTTT. Protein sequence: CASSLDFTGELFF.

There are a few counts of this clone. The V call is TRBV23-1, the J call TRBJ1-1; D remains ambiguous. TRBV23-1 is flagged as an ORF with uncertain function. The CDR3 loop spans 13 amino acids. Trimming took off 9 bases at V and 4 bases at J, with 15 bases between the two ends. The CDR3 loop reads CARRYGEGTEAFF. In DNA, the CDR3 is TGCGCCAGAAGATACGGCGAGGGCACTGAAGCTTTCTTT.

The chain joins TRBV6-1 to TRBJ2-5; tentative D call: TRBD1 (6 bases). This CDR3 contains 14 residues. Trimming cost V 7 bases and J 0 bases, with 12 bases left between them. The germline V gene has CDR1 MNHNS and CDR2 SASEGT. The CDR3 region has the DNA TGTGCCAGCACCGGACAGACTTACCAAGAGACCCAGTACTTC. This sequence encodes CASTGQTYQETQYF.

The V gene is TRBV4-1, the J gene TRBJ1-5; D possibly corresponds to TRBD1 (6 bases). There are 15 residues in the CDR3. CDR1 is MGHRA and CDR2 is YSYEKL in the germline V gene. V shed 4 bases and J shed 1 base, with 11 bases lying between them. The CDR3 bases are TGCGCCAGCAGCCGGGTACAGGGAAGCAATCAGCCCCAGCATTTT. Protein: CASSRVQGSNQPQHF.

The V call is TRBV23-1, the J call TRBJ2-7, with D perhaps matching TRBD1 (6 bases). TRBV23-1 is an ORF for which the function is uncertain. The ends were cut back, 9 bases at V and 4 bases at J, with 28 bases in the middle. This CDR3 contains 17 residues. The DNA of the CDR3 is TGCGCCAGTACTAACGGTTGGGCAGGGGAAAGGTTATACGAGCAGTACTTC. Its translation: CASTNGWAGERLYEQYF.

V usage is TRBV12-5 and J usage is TRBJ1-5; D call uncertain. This CDR3 comprises 13 residues. CDR1 is LGHNT, CDR2 FRNRAP, per germline. V lost 2 bases and J 1 base, leaving 3 bases between the germline ends. The CDR3 loop reads CASGLTSNQPQHF. The CDR3 DNA follows: TGTGCTAGTGGTTTGACAAGCAATCAGCCCCAGCATTTT.